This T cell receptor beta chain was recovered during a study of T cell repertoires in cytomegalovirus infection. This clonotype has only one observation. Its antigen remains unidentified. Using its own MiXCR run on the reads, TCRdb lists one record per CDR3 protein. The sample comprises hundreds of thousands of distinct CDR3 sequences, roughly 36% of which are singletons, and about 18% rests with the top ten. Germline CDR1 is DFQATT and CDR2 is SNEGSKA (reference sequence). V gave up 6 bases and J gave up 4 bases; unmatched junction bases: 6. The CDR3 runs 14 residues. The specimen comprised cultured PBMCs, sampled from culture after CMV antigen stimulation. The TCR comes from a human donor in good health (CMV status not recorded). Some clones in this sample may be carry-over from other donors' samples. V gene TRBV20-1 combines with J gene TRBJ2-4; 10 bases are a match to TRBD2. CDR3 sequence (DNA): TGCAGTGCGAGCAGAGCGGGAGGGAAAAACATTCAGTACTTC. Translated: CSASRAGGKNIQYF.